Sequencing of this T cell receptor (beta chain) was carried out in a study of T cell repertoires in cytomegalovirus infection. About the study: Researchers turned to recently identified HLA-C-restricted CMV epitopes as well as well-studied HLA-B-restricted ones. It can be stated that public TCR beta signatures indicated CMV infection as well as a matching HLA type. Overall study findings and caveats: HLA-C-restricted CMV-specific TCR beta clonotypes prevailed in the ex vivo response.

In the case of this clonotype: The antigen is unknown.

The CDR3 runs to 16 residues. Trimming at V came to 2 bases and at J to 4 bases, leaving 5 bases not matched to a gene. Germline loops: CDR1 SGHRS, CDR2 YFSETQ. TCRdb used MiXCR to reprocess the reads, holding one entry per CDR3 protein. The sample includes 90,000 to 120,000 distinct CDR3 sequences, 42% seen only once; the top ten take roughly 70%. Here the sequenced sample was CD8+ T cells from cultured PBMCs, taken from culture after CMV antigen stimulation. This chain connects TRBV5-1 to TRBJ2-7; TRBD2 agrees at 14 bases. The TCR was taken from a human donor in good health (CMV status not recorded). Some clones in this sample may be carry-over from other donors' samples. The CDR3 coding sequence is TGCGCCAGCAGCTTCGGGGGACTAGCGGGGGCATACGAGCAGTACTTC. Protein: CASSFGGLAGAYEQYF. Variable domain in full (rest from reference TRBV5-1 and TRBJ2-7): KAGVTQTPRYLIKTRGQQVTLSCSPISGHRSVSWYQQTPGQGLQFLFEYFSETQRNKGNFPGRFSGRQFSNSRSEMNVSTLELGDSALYLCASSFGGLAGAYEQYFGPGTRLTVT.